The 14 T cell receptor beta chains given below trace back to one sample, sequenced in a study of shared clonotypes between healthy human individuals. Assay used: immunoSEQ multiplex PCR; TCRdb lists only in-frame clones, some missing. Here the sample spans some 470,000 clones, over 60% being singletons. The sample taken for sequencing was PBMCs. The source of these receptors is a middle-aged woman in good health. Some clones in this sample may be carry-over from other donors' samples.

The chain employs TRBV28 and TRBJ1-5; D is ambiguous. The CDR3 extends over 12 amino acids. Germline values: CDR1 MDHEN, CDR2 SYDVKM. The germline V and J ends were trimmed by 5 bases and 4 bases, with 6 bases remaining between them. The CDR3 spells CASSVTNQPQHF. CDR3 bases: TGTGCCAGCAGTGTTACAAATCAGCCCCAGCATTTT.

The chain couples TRBV5-1 to TRBJ2-7; TRBD1 might be the D (5 bases). The CDR3 spans 14 residues. The germline CDR1 and CDR2 sequences are SGHRS and YFSETQ. The V end was cut by 1 base, the J end by 4 bases, with 12 bases between. The CDR3 is CASSLPTALYEQYF. The CDR3 DNA follows: TGCGCCAGCAGCTTGCCGACAGCGTTATACGAGCAGTACTTC.

The genes are TRBV7-2 and TRBJ2-7; no definite D call. Germline V gene data show CDR1 as SGHTA and CDR2 as FQGNSA. The CDR3 is made up of 15 amino acids. The germline V and J ends were trimmed by 1 base and 2 bases, with 12 bases remaining between them. CDR3 loop: CASSLVDNNPYEQYF. The CDR3 DNA sequence: TGTGCCAGCAGCTTAGTGGATAACAATCCCTACGAGCAGTACTTC.

The chain employs TRBV30 and TRBJ2-7; D may match TRBD1 or TRBD2 (5 bases each). The CDR3 spans 13 residues. The germline CDR1 and CDR2 sequences are GTSNPN and SVGIG (reference sequence). Trimming stripped 3 bases from V and 3 bases from J, with 12 bases between. CDR3 nucleotide sequence: TGTGCCTGGAGCTATGGGACGGGCTACGAGCAGTACTTC. It codes for CAWSYGTGYEQYF.

V is TRBV27 and J is TRBJ2-7; the D gene is possibly TRBD1 (6 bases). The V end lost 8 bases, the J end lost 0 bases, and 11 bases lay between the germline ends. The CDR3 consists of 13 residues. Germline V CDR1 and CDR2: MNHEY, SMNVEV (reference sequence). The DNA of the CDR3 is TGTGCCAGCCAAGGACAGCCCTCCTACGAGCAGTACTTC. This gives the protein CASQGQPSYEQYF.

This clone occurred a few times. The J gene is TRBJ2-3, the V gene TRBV30, with 11 positions matching TRBD1. This CDR3 region has 17 residues. J gave up 4 bases and V 2 bases, and 11 bases lay outside the gene matches. Germline V gene lookup returns CDR1 GTSNPN and CDR2 SVGIG (reference sequence). CDR3 coding DNA: TGTGCCTGGAGTACCCGTCGGGACAGGGGGGTCTCAGATACGCAGTATTTT. As protein: CAWSTRRDRGVSDTQYF.

This clone came up once. CDR3 in DNA: TGCGCCAGCAGCTTGGGCTCGAGATCGAATGAGCAGTTCTTC. This gives the protein CASSLGSRSNEQFF. The chain links TRBV5-1 to TRBJ2-1; D not certain. Trimming removed 0 bases from V and 7 bases from J, with 11 bases in between. CDR1 is SGHRS and CDR2 is YFSETQ in the germline V gene. The CDR3 totals 14 residues. Drawing the rest from reference TRBV5-1 and TRBJ2-1, the complete variable domain is KAGVTQTPRYLIKTRGQQVTLSCSPISGHRSVSWYQQTPGQGLQFLFEYFSETQRNKGNFPGRFSGRQFSNSRSEMNVSTLELGDSALYLCASSLGSRSNEQFFGPGTRLTVL.

This clone was recorded at least ten times. Other DNA sequences in this specimen translate into the identical CDR3. The chain joins TRBV2 to TRBJ1-4; 8 bases line up with TRBD1. V gave up 3 bases and J gave up 7 bases; unmatched junction bases: 13. From germline, CDR1 is SNHLY and CDR2 FYNNEI. The CDR3 consists of 17 residues. CDR3 nucleotide sequence: TGTGCCAGCAGTGACGCGGCAGGGGGCATAGTGGGTGAAAAACTGTTTTTT. This gives the protein CASSDAAGGIVGEKLFF.

This clone showed up just once. J is TRBJ2-2 and V is TRBV5-4, with 8 bases matching TRBD2. Germline V lookup: CDR1 SGHNT, CDR2 YYREEE (reference sequence). Germline trimming cut 0 bases from V and 4 bases from J; bases unmatched to any gene: 5. The length of the CDR3 is 16 residues. The CDR3 loop reads CASSLVGRAVTGELFF. The CDR3 DNA is TGTGCCAGCAGCTTGGTCGGGAGGGCCGTCACCGGGGAGCTGTTTTTT.

This chain connects TRBV5-1 to TRBJ2-3; 8 bases are a match to TRBD1. With 4 bases clipped from V and 6 bases from J, the junction kept 7 bases outside the gene matches. The CDR3 is 14 amino acids. The V gene's germline CDR1 is SGHRS and CDR2 YFSETQ. As DNA, the CDR3 is TGCGCCAGCAGCGGCTCGACAGGGGTGGATACGCAGTATTTT. This encodes CASSGSTGVDTQYF. The full variable domain, in which reference TRBV5-1 and TRBJ2-3 provide the parts outside the CDR3, is KAGVTQTPRYLIKTRGQQVTLSCSPISGHRSVSWYQQTPGQGLQFLFEYFSETQRNKGNFPGRFSGRQFSNSRSEMNVSTLELGDSALYLCASSGSTGVDTQYFGPGTRLTVL.

The chain links TRBV7-2 to TRBJ2-1, with 8 positions matching TRBD2. Per the germline V gene, CDR1 is SGHTA and CDR2 is FQGNSA. Germline trimming cut 2 bases from V and 8 bases from J; bases unmatched to any gene: 8. The CDR3 runs 15 residues. The CDR3 nucleotides read TGTGCCAGCAGCTTAAGCGGGAGTATGGGCCATGAGCAGTTCTTC. Translation gives CASSLSGSMGHEQFF.

The CDR3 nucleotides read TGCAGCGTTTACGGAGGGACGGCCTATGGCTACACCTTC. Translation gives CSVYGGTAYGYTF. V gene TRBV29-1 combines with J gene TRBJ1-2; possibly TRBD1 for D (5 bases). With 5 bases removed from V and 4 bases from J, the gap between germline ends came to 14 bases. This CDR3 region has 13 residues. Germline CDR1 SQVTM, CDR2 ANQGSEA.

This rearrangement joins TRBV12-5 to TRBJ2-1; D is unresolved. V was trimmed by 5 bases and J by 5 bases, leaving 7 bases between them. This CDR3 has 12 amino acids. Germline CDR1 is LGHNT and CDR2 is FRNRAP. CDR3 DNA sequence: TGTGCTAGTGGTCTCAGCCACAATGAGCAGTTCTTC. Its translation: CASGLSHNEQFF.

This chain uses TRBV11-3 with TRBJ1-5, with 10 bases fitting TRBD1. Germline V gives CDR1 SGHNT, CDR2 YENEEA. The CDR3 sequence is 15 residues long. V shed 4 bases and J 3 bases; nucleotides not matched to a gene: 3. CDR3: CASSSDRGNNQPQHF. CDR3 DNA: TGTGCCAGCAGCTCGGACAGGGGGAACAATCAGCCCCAGCATTTT.